The next 17 T cell receptor beta chains were all read from a single sample in a study of breast tumors, draining lymph nodes, adjacent tissues. Breast cancer patients provided tissue from their axillary draining lymph nodes. TCRdb fed the multiplex PCR reads into MiXCR, producing one record per CDR3 protein. This table has 150,000 to 200,000 distinct CDR3 sequences, 30% to 35% appearing once. The sequencing input was axillary lymph node tissue. Receptors were obtained from a female donor with breast cancer. Some clones in this sample may be carry-over from other donors' samples.

The V gene is TRBV7-9, the J gene TRBJ1-2, with 7 positions matching TRBD1. The V segment lost 11 bases and the J segment 5 bases; nucleotides outside the gene matches: 20. CDR3 length: 16 residues. Germline values: CDR1 SEHNR, CDR2 FQNEAQ (reference sequence). As DNA, the CDR3 is TGTGCCGGCAACCCAGGGGGGGGCCGCCCTGGGTATGGCTACACCTTC. It specifies CAGNPGGGRPGYGYTF.

This clonotype was seen more than once but under ten times. The rearrangement uses TRBV2 and TRBJ1-1; D not resolved. The CDR3 runs 13 residues. Per the germline V gene, CDR1 is SNHLY and CDR2 is FYNNEI. V shed 1 base and J shed 0 bases, with 3 bases lying between them. CDR3 sequence reads: CASSEELNTEAFF. The CDR3 DNA sequence: TGTGCCAGCAGTGAAGAGCTGAACACTGAAGCTTTCTTT. Full variable domain (remainder filled in from reference TRBV2 and TRBJ1-1): EPEVTQTPSHQVTQMGQEVILRCVPISNHLYFYWYRQILGQKVEFLVSFYNNEISEKSEIFDDQFSVERPDGSNFTLKIRSTKLEDSAMYFCASSEELNTEAFFGQGTRLTVV.

This rearrangement joins TRBV7-3 to TRBJ1-6, with D hard to call. Trimming cost V 8 bases and J 1 base, with 0 bases left between them. Germline V CDR1 and CDR2: SGHTA, FQGTGA. The CDR3 has 11 amino acids. CDR3 in DNA: TGTGCCAGCTCCTATAATTCACCCCTCCACTTT. This translates into CASSYNSPLHF.

Regarding this clonotype: The junction shows a germline mismatch at one end, possibly a read error. The genes are TRBV2 and TRBJ2-2, with TRBD1 matching 8 bases. Germline loops: CDR1 SNHLY, CDR2 FYNNEI. The CDR3 covers 17 residues. The chain's CDR3 is CASSSSGGRSRAGELLF. Here the CDR3 DNA reads TGTGCCAGCAGCTCATCAGGGGGCAGGTCGCGTGCCGGGGAGCTGCTTTTT.

Regarding this clonotype: It is likely a read error, because the conserved phenylalanine at the end of the CDR3 is missing. The V and J genes are TRBV12-5 and TRBJ1-2; no clear D. This CDR3 region has 12 residues. From germline, CDR1 is LGHNT and CDR2 FRNRAP. CDR3 nucleotides: TGTGCTAGTAGTTTCGGTCAATTTAACTACACCCTC. Protein product: CASSFGQFNYTL.

This clonotype was counted at least ten times. This chain links TRBV6-6 with TRBJ2-5; D is unresolved. This CDR3 is 11 amino acids long. Per germline, CDR1 MNHNY and CDR2 SVGAGI (reference sequence). V lost 6 bases and J lost 1, with 3 bases in between. CDR3 coding DNA: TGTGCCAGCAGGCCCCAAGAGACCCAGTACTTC. It specifies CASRPQETQYF.

This clonotype was seen at least ten times. Written as DNA, the CDR3 is TGTGCCAGCAGCCAAGCGAGTCGCGGGAGGGCCCTCGGGGATGAGCAGTTCTTC. It encodes CASSQASRGRALGDEQFF. The chain employs TRBV4-2 and TRBJ2-1, with TRBD2 identical over 9 bases. V gave up 1 base and J gave up 8 bases; unmatched junction bases: 15. The CDR3 extends over 18 amino acids. Germline assignment: CDR1 LGHNA and CDR2 YNFKEQ.

This clonotype was counted only a few times. A much more abundant neighbour one base away suggests this may be a read error. This chain connects TRBV9 to TRBJ2-1, with D unresolved. This CDR3 spans 15 amino acids. CDR1 is SGDLS, CDR2 YYNGEE, per germline. This CDR3 reads CASSVALSSYNEPFF. CDR3 coding DNA: TGTGCCAGCAGCGTAGCCCTCAGCTCCTACAATGAGCCGTTCTTC. Full variable domain (remainder filled in from reference TRBV9 and TRBJ2-1): DSGVTQTPKHLITATGQRVTLRCSPRSGDLSVYWYQQSLDQGLQFLIQYYNGEERAKGNILERFSAQQFPDLHSELNLSSLELGDSALYFCASSVALSSYNEPFFGPGTRLTVL.

Note on this clonotype: Compared with germline, one end of the junction differs, possibly owing to a read error. V and J are TRBV9 and TRBJ2-7; D is unclear. The CDR3 runs to 11 residues. Germline V gives CDR1 SGDLS, CDR2 YYNGEE. The CDR3 nucleotides read TGTGCCAGCAGCAACTCCTACGGGCAGTACTTC. Translation: CASSNSYGQYF.

This clonotype was seen more than once but under ten times. The chain uses TRBV6-1 and TRBJ2-3; 11 bases fit TRBD2. Germline V gene sequence: CDR1 MNHNS, CDR2 SASEGT. Losses at the gene ends were 7 bases for V and 5 bases for J; bases not matched to a gene: 11. The CDR3 covers 16 residues. The CDR3 spells CASNPGLAGWGDTQYF. The CDR3 DNA sequence: TGTGCCAGCAACCCCGGACTAGCGGGTTGGGGAGATACGCAGTATTTT.

This clonotype was recorded at least ten times. The chain employs TRBV5-6 and TRBJ1-4; unclear D gene. Germline V gene lookup returns CDR1 SGHDT and CDR2 YYEEEE. CDR3 length: 13 amino acids. Deletions cut 4 bases from V and 5 bases from J, with 9 bases between. The CDR3 DNA reads TGTGCCAGCAGCATCGCCGGGAATGAAAAACTGTTTTTT. Its translation: CASSIAGNEKLFF.

As regards this clonotype: This clone may be a read error of a much larger clone one base away. The CDR3 sequence: CASSSPGTGGPYEQYF. In nucleotides, the CDR3 is TGTGCCAGCAGTTCTCCCGGGACAGGGGGCCCCTACGAGCAGTACTTC. The chain couples TRBV12-3 or TRBV12-4 to TRBJ2-7; 12 nucleotides match TRBD1. The CDR3 totals 16 residues. V was pared by 4 bases and J by 2 bases, with 6 bases of the junction left unmatched.

This clonotype was seen repeatedly, ten times or more. The chain has TRBV5-1 and TRBJ2-1; 14 nucleotides align to TRBD2. V shed 5 bases, J shed 8 bases, and the junction held 9 bases outside the gene matches. This CDR3 spans 16 amino acids. Germline V lookup: CDR1 SGHRS, CDR2 YFSETQ. The CDR3 DNA reads TGCGCCAGCAGAGTGACTAGCGGGGGGGCCGGGTATGAGCAGTTCTTC. This sequence encodes CASRVTSGGAGYEQFF.

This clonotype was counted many times. In DNA form, the CDR3 reads TGTGCCAGCAGCTTGGGAGGGTGGGGCCTTAATGAAAAACTGTTTTTT. Translation gives CASSLGGWGLNEKLFF. This rearrangement joins TRBV7-2 to TRBJ1-4; D is possibly TRBD1 (5 bases). Germline loops: CDR1 SGHTA, CDR2 FQGNSA. The CDR3 extends over 16 amino acids. V lost 3 bases and J 4 bases, leaving 15 bases between the germline ends.

This clonotype showed up many times. V is TRBV2 and J is TRBJ2-3; the match to TRBD2 covers 8 bases. Trimming removed 5 bases from V and 1 base from J; junction bases left unmatched: 8. Germline V CDR1 and CDR2: SNHLY, FYNNEI. There are 16 residues in the CDR3. The DNA for the CDR3 is TGTGCCAGCAGTTGGAAAAGCGGGAGCGGCACAGATACGCAGTATTTT. Protein sequence: CASSWKSGSGTDTQYF.

At least ten counts were recorded for this clonotype. The J gene is TRBJ2-7, the V gene TRBV19; TRBD1 matches 8 bases. The CDR3 runs to 14 residues. Per germline, CDR1 LNHDA and CDR2 SQIVND (reference sequence). J lost 5 bases, V lost 5 bases, and 8 bases had no gene match. CDR3 nucleotides: TGTGCCAGTAGTTTGGGGACAGGTATCGACGAGCAGTACTTC. Protein: CASSLGTGIDEQYF.

This clonotype was seen repeatedly, ten times or more. The CDR3 bases are TGTGCCAGCAGTACCGGACAGGAAATGAACTATGGCTACACCTTC. Translated, it gives CASSTGQEMNYGYTF. The chain employs TRBV12-3 or TRBV12-4 and TRBJ1-2; TRBD1 matches at 7 bases. With 5 bases clipped from V and 2 bases from J, the junction kept 8 bases outside the gene matches. This CDR3 is 15 amino acids long.